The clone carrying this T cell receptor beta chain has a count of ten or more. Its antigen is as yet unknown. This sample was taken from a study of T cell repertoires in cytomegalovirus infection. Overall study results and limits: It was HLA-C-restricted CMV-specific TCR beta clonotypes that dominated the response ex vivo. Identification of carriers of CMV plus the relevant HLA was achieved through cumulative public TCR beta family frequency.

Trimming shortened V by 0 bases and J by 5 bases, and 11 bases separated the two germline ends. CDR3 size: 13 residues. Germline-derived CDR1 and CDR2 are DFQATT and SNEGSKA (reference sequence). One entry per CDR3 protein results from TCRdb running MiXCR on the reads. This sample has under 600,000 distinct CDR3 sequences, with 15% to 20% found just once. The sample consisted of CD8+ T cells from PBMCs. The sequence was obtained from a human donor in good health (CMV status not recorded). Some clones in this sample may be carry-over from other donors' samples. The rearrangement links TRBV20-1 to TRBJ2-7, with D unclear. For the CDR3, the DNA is TGCAGTGCTAGAGATCTTCCCCCCAACGAGCAGTACTTC. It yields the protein CSARDLPPNEQYF.